This passage covers 14 T cell receptor beta chains from one sample sequenced in a study of T cell responses to AZD1222 COVID-19 vaccine. Using immunoSEQ multiplex PCR, the repertoire was profiled, and TCRdb retains in-frame clones only, with some absent. The top ten clones hold about 5.4% of a sample with about 110,000 clones, approximately 87% of them seen once. The source material was peripheral blood, sampled on day 0 of AZD1222 vaccination. All receptors derive from an adult in good health.

The rearrangement links TRBV19 to TRBJ1-3; D gene uncertain. Between the trimmed V and J ends, which lost 5 bases and 4 bases, there was a span of 9 bases. There are 13 residues in the CDR3. CDR1 LNHDA and CDR2 SQIVND come from the germline V gene (reference sequence). The chain's CDR3 is CASSRGIGNTIYF. CDR3 in DNA: TGTGCCAGTAGTCGAGGAATCGGAAACACCATATATTTT.

The chain employs TRBV7-8 and TRBJ1-5; D gene unclear. V lost 4 bases and J 2 bases, leaving 12 bases between the germline ends. This CDR3 is built from 15 residues. The germline V gene encodes CDR1 SGHVS and CDR2 FQNEAQ. The CDR3 loop is CASSSPTGGNQPQHF. The CDR3 DNA is TGTGCCAGCAGCTCACCCACCGGAGGCAATCAGCCCCAGCATTTT.

V is TRBV5-6 and J is TRBJ1-2; D gene unclear. V was pared by 2 bases and J by 3 bases, with 5 bases between. The CDR3 length is 12 residues. Germline V gene sequence: CDR1 SGHDT, CDR2 YYEEEE. CDR3 sequence reads: CASSLRDYGYTF. The DNA for the CDR3 is TGTGCCAGCAGCTTAAGGGACTATGGCTACACCTTC. The full variable domain, its missing parts supplied by reference TRBV5-6 and TRBJ1-2, is DAGVTQSPTHLIKTRGQQVTLRCSPKSGHDTVSWYQQALGQGPQFIFQYYEEEERQRGNFPDRFSGHQFPNYSSELNVNALLLGDSALYLCASSLRDYGYTFGSGTRLTVV.

The chain carries TRBV5-6 and TRBJ2-3; 7 nucleotides line up with TRBD1. The ends lost 4 bases at V and 5 bases at J; junction bases unmatched: 10. This CDR3 comprises 15 residues. CDR1 is SGHDT, CDR2 YYEEEE, per germline. The CDR3 sequence is CASSLTGALLDTQYF. Written as DNA, the CDR3 is TGTGCCAGCAGCCTAACAGGGGCATTGTTAGATACGCAGTATTTT.

This chain joins TRBV4-3 and TRBJ2-3; D may be TRBD2 (6 bases). V lost 0 bases, J lost 0 bases, and 13 bases lay in between. The V gene's germline CDR1 is LGHNA and CDR2 YSLEER. This CDR3 has 17 amino acids. Here the CDR3 reads CASSQDWIAASTDTQYF. CDR3 nucleotides: TGCGCCAGCAGCCAAGATTGGATAGCGGCTAGCACAGATACGCAGTATTTT.

V is TRBV19 and J is TRBJ1-5, with TRBD1 identical over 9 bases. The length of the CDR3 is 15 residues. Germline V gene lookup returns CDR1 LNHDA and CDR2 SQIVND (reference sequence). The V and J ends lost 6 bases and 6 bases, in that order; junction bases with no gene match: 9. CDR3 residues: CASSPGQGMAQPQHF. CDR3 bases: TGTGCCAGTAGCCCCGGACAGGGGATGGCTCAGCCCCAGCATTTT.

V usage is TRBV3-1 (or the pseudogene TRBV3-2) and J usage is TRBJ2-7; D is tentatively TRBD1 or TRBD2 (5 bases each). The V end was cut by 3 bases, the J end by 4 bases, with 13 bases between. The CDR3 contains 14 residues. The germline V gene encodes CDR1 LGHDT and CDR2 YNNKEL (reference sequence). Here the CDR3 reads CASSQSEGLYEQYF. The CDR3 DNA sequence: TGTGCCAGCAGCCAGAGCGAGGGGCTGTACGAGCAGTACTTC.

This chain connects TRBV7-2 to TRBJ1-5; D is perhaps TRBD1 (6 bases). Germline CDR1 reads SGHTA; CDR2 reads FQGNSA. Trimming removed 1 base from V and 1 base from J, with 14 bases in between. CDR3 length: 17 amino acids. CDR3 region: CASSLDQRGGSNQPQHF. DNA for the CDR3: TGTGCCAGCAGCTTAGACCAGAGGGGGGGCAGCAATCAGCCCCAGCATTTT.

This chain connects TRBV5-1 to TRBJ1-2; D not certain. This CDR3 has 12 residues. V was trimmed by 2 bases and J by 7 bases, leaving 9 bases between them. CDR1 is SGHRS, CDR2 YFSETQ, per germline. CDR3: CASSFDFAGYTF. The CDR3 bases are TGCGCCAGCAGCTTCGATTTCGCTGGCTACACCTTC.

The chain uses TRBV6-5 and TRBJ2-3, with a weak D call TRBD2 (5 bases). Germline V gives CDR1 MNHEY, CDR2 SVGAGI. The CDR3 is made up of 15 amino acids. Deletions cut 6 bases from V and 1 base from J, with 14 bases between. The CDR3 region has the DNA TGTGCCAGCAGCAACAGACTACCTGGCACAGATACGCAGTATTTT. Translated, it gives CASSNRLPGTDTQYF.

The V gene is TRBV3-1 (or the pseudogene TRBV3-2), the J gene TRBJ2-5; 12 nucleotides align to TRBD2. The J segment lost 4 bases and the V segment lost 2 bases, leaving 14 bases of the junction unmatched. Germline V gene data show CDR1 as LGHDT and CDR2 as YNNKEL (reference sequence). The length of the CDR3 is 19 residues. The CDR3 protein is CASSQTGLAGGPGGETQYF. The CDR3 DNA follows: TGTGCCAGCAGCCAAACGGGGCTAGCGGGAGGGCCAGGAGGAGAGACCCAGTACTTC.

The CDR3 nucleotides read TGTGCCAGCAGGCTGACTGAGGGCGACACTGAAGCTTTCTTT. This translates into CASRLTEGDTEAFF. V is TRBV2 and J is TRBJ1-1; D not resolved. The CDR3 covers 14 residues. CDR1 SNHLY and CDR2 FYNNEI come from the germline V gene. V was trimmed by 6 bases and J by 3 bases, leaving 14 bases between them.

As DNA, the CDR3 is TGTGCCAGCAGTTTGGGTGACAGGGCCAATCAGCCCCAGCATTTT. Protein product: CASSLGDRANQPQHF. V gene TRBV28 combines with J gene TRBJ1-5; 7 positions match TRBD1. Trimming cost V 3 bases and J 3 bases; bases outside gene matches: 5. The germline V gene encodes CDR1 MDHEN and CDR2 SYDVKM. This CDR3 region has 15 residues. The entire variable domain, with the rest obtained from reference TRBV28 and TRBJ1-5, is as follows: DVKVTQSSRYLVKRTGEKVFLECVQDMDHENMFWYRQDPGLGLRLIYFSYDVKMKEKGDIPEGYSVSREKKERFSLILESASTNQTSMYLCASSLGDRANQPQHFGDGTRLSIL.

The V and J genes are TRBV6-6 and TRBJ2-5, with D uncertain. The CDR3 sequence is 12 residues long. The germline V gene has CDR1 MNHNY and CDR2 SVGAGI (reference sequence). The V and J ends lost 8 bases and 5 bases respectively, with 12 bases between them. CDR3 bases: TGTGCCAGCTTACGGCCGGGCGAGACCCAGTACTTC. Protein product: CASLRPGETQYF.